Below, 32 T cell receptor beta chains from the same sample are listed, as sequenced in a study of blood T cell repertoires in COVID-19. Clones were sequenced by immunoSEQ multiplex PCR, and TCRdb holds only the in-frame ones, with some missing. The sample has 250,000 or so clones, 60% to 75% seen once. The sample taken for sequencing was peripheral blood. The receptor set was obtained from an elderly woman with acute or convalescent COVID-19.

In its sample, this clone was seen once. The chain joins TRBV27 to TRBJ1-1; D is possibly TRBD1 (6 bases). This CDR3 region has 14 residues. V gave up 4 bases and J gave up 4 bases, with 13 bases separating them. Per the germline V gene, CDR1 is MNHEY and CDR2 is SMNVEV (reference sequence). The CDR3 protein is CASSSPTGPTEAFF. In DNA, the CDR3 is TGTGCCAGCAGTTCCCCCACAGGGCCCACTGAAGCTTTCTTT.

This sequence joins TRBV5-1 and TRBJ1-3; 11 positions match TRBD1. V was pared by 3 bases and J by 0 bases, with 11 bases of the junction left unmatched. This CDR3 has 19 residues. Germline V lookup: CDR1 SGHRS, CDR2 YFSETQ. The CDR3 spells CASSSGQGGSPLSGNTIYF. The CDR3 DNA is TGCGCCAGCAGCTCGGGACAGGGGGGCTCCCCTCTCTCTGGAAACACCATATATTTT.

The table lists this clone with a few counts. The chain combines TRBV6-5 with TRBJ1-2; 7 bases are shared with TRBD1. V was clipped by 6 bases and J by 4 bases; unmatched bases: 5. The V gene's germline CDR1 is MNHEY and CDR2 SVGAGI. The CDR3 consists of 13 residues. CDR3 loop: CASRTGASYGYTF. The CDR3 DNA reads TGTGCCAGCAGAACAGGGGCTTCCTATGGCTACACCTTC.

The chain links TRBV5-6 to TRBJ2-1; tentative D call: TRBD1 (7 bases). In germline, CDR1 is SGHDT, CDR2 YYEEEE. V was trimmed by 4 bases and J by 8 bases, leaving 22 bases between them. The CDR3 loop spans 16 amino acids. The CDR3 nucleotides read TGTGCCAGCAGCGTGGGGGGTAGACAGGGAGTCGATGAGCAGTTCTTC. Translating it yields CASSVGGRQGVDEQFF.

In DNA form, the CDR3 reads TGTGCCAGCAGTGAAATTAGTTGGGACAGTTCCTACGAGCAGTACTTC. It is translated as CASSEISWDSSYEQYF. The chain combines TRBV2 with TRBJ2-7; 7 bases map to TRBD1. Looked up from germline, CDR1 is SNHLY and CDR2 is FYNNEI. V gave up 2 bases and J gave up 1 base; unmatched junction bases: 8. The CDR3 sequence is 16 residues long.

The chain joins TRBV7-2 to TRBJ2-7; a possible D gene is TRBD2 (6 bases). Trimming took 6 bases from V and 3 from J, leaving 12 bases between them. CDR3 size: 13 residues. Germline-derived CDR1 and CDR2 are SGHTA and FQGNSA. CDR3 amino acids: CASSPVGGYEQYF. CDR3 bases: TGTGCCAGCAGTCCCGTGGGAGGCTACGAGCAGTACTTC.

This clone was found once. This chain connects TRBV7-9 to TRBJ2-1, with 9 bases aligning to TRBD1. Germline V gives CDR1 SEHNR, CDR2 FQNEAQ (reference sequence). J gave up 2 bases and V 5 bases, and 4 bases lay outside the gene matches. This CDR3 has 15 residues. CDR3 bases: TGTGCCAGCAGCCCAACAGGGGGCCCCTACAATGAGCAGTTCTTC. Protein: CASSPTGGPYNEQFF.

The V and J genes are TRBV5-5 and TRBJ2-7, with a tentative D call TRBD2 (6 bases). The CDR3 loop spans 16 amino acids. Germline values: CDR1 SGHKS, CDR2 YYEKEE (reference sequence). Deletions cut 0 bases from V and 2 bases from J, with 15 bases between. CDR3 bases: TGTGCCAGCAGCTTGGTTCCCGGATCGGGGGCCTACGAGCAGTACTTC. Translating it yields CASSLVPGSGAYEQYF.

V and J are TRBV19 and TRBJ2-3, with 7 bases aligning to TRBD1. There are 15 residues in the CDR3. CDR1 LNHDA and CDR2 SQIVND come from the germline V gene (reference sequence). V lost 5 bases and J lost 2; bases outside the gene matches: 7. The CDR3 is CASSPRDRPTDTQYF. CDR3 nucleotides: TGTGCCAGTAGTCCACGGGACAGACCCACAGATACGCAGTATTTT.

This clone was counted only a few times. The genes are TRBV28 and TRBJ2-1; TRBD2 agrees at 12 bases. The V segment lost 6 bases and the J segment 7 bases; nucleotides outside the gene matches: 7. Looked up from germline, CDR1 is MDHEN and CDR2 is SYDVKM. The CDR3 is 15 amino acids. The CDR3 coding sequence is TGTGCCAGCAGCCTAGCGGGAGGGCCTTTGAATGAGCAGTTCTTC. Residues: CASSLAGGPLNEQFF.

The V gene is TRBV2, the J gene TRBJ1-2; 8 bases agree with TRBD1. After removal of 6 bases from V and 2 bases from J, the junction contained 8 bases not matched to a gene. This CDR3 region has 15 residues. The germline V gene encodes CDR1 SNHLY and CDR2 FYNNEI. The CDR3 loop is CASRRGTGQNYGYTF. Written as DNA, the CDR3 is TGTGCCAGCAGGAGGGGGACAGGACAAAACTATGGCTACACCTTC.

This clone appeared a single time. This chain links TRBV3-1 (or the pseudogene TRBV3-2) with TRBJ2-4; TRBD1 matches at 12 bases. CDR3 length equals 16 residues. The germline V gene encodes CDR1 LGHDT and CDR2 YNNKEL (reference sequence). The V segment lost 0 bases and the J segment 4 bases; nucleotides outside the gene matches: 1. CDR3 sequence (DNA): TGTGCCAGCAGCCAAGAGGGACAGGGGGCAAAAAACATTCAGTACTTC. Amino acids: CASSQEGQGAKNIQYF.

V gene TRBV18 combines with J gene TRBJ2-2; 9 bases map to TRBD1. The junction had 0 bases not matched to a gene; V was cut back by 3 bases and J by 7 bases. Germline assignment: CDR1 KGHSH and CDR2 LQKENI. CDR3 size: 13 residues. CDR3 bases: TGTGCCAGCTCACCGACAGGGGGCGGGGAGCTGTTTTTT. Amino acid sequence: CASSPTGGGELFF.

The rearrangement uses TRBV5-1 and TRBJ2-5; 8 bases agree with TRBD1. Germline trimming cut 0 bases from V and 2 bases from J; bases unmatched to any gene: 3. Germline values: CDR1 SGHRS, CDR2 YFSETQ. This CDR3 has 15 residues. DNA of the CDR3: TGCGCCAGCAGCTTGGGGACAGGGTGGCAAGAGACCCAGTACTTC. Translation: CASSLGTGWQETQYF. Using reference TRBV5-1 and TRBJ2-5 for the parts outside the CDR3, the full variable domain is KAGVTQTPRYLIKTRGQQVTLSCSPISGHRSVSWYQQTPGQGLQFLFEYFSETQRNKGNFPGRFSGRQFSNSRSEMNVSTLELGDSALYLCASSLGTGWQETQYFGPGTRLLVL.

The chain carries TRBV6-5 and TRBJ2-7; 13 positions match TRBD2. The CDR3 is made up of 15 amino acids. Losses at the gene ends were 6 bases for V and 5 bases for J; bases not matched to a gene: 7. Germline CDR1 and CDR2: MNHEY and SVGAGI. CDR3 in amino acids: CASRGQLAGGDEQYF. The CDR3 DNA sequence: TGTGCCAGCAGGGGCCAACTAGCGGGAGGGGACGAGCAGTACTTC.

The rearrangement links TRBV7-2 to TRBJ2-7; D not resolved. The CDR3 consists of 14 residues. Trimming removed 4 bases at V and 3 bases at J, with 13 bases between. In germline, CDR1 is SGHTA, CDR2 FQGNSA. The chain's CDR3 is CASSSAVTVYEQYF. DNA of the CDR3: TGTGCCAGCAGCTCGGCGGTGACCGTCTACGAGCAGTACTTC.

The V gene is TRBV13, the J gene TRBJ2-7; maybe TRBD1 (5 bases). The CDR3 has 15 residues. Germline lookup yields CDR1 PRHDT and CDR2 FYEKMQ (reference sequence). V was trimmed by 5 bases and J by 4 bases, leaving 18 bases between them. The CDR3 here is CASSPGVAGKYEQYF. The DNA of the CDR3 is TGTGCCAGCAGCCCCGGCGTGGCAGGGAAGTACGAGCAGTACTTC.

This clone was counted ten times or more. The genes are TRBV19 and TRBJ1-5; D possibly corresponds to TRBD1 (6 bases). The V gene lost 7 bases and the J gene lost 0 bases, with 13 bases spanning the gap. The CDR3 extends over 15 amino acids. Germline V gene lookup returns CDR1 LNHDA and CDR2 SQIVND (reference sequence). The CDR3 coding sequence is TGTGCCAGTAAGGACAGAGCCTATAGCAATCAGCCCCAGCATTTT. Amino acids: CASKDRAYSNQPQHF. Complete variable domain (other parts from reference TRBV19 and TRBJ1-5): DGGITQSPKYLFRKEGQNVTLSCEQNLNHDAMYWYRQDPGQGLRLIYYSQIVNDFQKGDIAEGYSVSREKKESFPLTVTSAQKNPTAFYLCASKDRAYSNQPQHFGDGTRLSIL.

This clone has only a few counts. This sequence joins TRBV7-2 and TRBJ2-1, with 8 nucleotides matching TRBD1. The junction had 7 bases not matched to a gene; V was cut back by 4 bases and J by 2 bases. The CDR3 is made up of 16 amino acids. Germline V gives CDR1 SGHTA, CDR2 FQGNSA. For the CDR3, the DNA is TGTGCCAGCAGCTCCCAGCCGACAGGGGCCTACAATGAGCAGTTCTTC. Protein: CASSSQPTGAYNEQFF.

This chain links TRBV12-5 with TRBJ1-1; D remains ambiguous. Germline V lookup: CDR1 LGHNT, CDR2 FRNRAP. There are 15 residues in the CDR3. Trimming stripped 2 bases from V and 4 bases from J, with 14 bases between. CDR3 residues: CASGLRLSTGTEAFF. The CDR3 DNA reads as TGTGCTAGTGGTTTGCGCCTCTCAACGGGCACTGAAGCTTTCTTT.

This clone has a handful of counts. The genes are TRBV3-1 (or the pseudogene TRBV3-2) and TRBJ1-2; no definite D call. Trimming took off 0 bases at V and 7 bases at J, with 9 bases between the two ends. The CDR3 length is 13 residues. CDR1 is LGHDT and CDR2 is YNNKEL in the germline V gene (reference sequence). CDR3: CASSQDSYGGYTF. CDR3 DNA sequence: TGTGCCAGCAGCCAAGATTCCTATGGTGGCTACACCTTC.

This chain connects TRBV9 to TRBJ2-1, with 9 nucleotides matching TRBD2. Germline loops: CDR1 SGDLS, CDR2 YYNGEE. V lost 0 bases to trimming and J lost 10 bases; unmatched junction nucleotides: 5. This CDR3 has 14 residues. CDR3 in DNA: TGTGCCAGCAGCGTAGATAGCGGGAGTGTAGAGCAGTTCTTC. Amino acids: CASSVDSGSVEQFF.

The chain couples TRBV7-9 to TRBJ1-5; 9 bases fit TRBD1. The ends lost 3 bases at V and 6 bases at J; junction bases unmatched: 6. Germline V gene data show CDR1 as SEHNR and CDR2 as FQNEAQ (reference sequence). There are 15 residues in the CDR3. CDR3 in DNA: TGTGCCAGCAGCTTGGCCGGGACAGGGCTTCAGCCCCAGCATTTT. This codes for CASSLAGTGLQPQHF. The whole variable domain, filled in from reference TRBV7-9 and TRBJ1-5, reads DTGVSQNPRHKITKRGQNVTFRCDPISEHNRLYWYRQTLGQGPEFLTYFQNEAQLEKSRLLSDRFSAERPKGSFSTLEIQRTEQGDSAMYLCASSLAGTGLQPQHFGDGTRLSIL.

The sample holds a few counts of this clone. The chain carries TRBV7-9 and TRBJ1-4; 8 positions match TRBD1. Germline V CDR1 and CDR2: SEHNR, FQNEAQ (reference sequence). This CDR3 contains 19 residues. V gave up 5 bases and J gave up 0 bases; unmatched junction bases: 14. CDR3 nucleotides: TGTGCCAGCAGCCCCCGGGGACAGGTCTTCCGGGCAACTAATGAAAAACTGTTTTTT. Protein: CASSPRGQVFRATNEKLFF.

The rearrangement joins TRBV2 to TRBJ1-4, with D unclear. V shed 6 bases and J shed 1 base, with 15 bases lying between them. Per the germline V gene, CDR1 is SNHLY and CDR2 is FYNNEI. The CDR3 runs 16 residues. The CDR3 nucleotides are TGTGCCAGCAGCCCCCGGGGTGGCCTAACTAATGAAAAACTGTTTTTT. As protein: CASSPRGGLTNEKLFF.

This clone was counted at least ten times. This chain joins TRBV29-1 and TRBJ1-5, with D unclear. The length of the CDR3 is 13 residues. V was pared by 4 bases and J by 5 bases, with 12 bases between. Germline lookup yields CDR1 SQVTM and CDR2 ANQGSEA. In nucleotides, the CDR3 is TGCAGCGTTGGGTCTGGGCCCTATCAGCCCCAGCATTTT. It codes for CSVGSGPYQPQHF.

This chain's CDR3 is CASRRGTGGSYEQYF. In DNA form, the CDR3 reads TGTGCCAGCAGACGCGGGACAGGGGGCTCCTACGAGCAGTACTTC. The chain recombines TRBV6-5 with TRBJ2-7, with 11 nucleotides matching TRBD1. The V and J ends lost 6 bases and 0 bases, in that order; junction bases with no gene match: 4. This CDR3 has 15 residues. CDR1 and CDR2 from the germline V gene are MNHEY and SVGAGI.

The CDR3 reads CASSIAGAIYGYTF. The CDR3 DNA reads TGTGCCAGTAGTATCGCAGGTGCGATCTATGGCTACACCTTC. V usage is TRBV19 and J usage is TRBJ1-2, with unresolved D. V was pared by 3 bases and J by 4 bases, with 12 bases between. This CDR3 region has 14 residues. The germline V gene encodes CDR1 LNHDA and CDR2 SQIVND (reference sequence).

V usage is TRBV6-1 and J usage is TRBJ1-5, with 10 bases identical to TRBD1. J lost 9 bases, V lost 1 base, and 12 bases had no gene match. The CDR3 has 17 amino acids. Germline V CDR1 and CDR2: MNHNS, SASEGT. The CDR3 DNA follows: TGTGCCAGCAGTGAAGTGATCGGGACAGGGGATCTTCGGCCCCAGCATTTT. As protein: CASSEVIGTGDLRPQHF.

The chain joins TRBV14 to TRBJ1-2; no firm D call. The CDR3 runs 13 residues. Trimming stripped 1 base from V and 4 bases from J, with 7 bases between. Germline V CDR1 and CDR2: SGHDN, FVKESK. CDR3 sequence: CASSQGGGYGYTF. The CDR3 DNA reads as TGTGCCAGCAGCCAAGGTGGCGGCTATGGCTACACCTTC.

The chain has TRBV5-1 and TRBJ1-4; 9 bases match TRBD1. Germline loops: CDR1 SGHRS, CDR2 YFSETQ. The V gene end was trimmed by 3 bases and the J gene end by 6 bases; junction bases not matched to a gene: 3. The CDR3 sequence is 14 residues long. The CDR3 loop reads CASSSGTGYEKLFF. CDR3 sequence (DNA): TGCGCCAGCAGCTCCGGGACAGGGTATGAAAAACTGTTTTTT.

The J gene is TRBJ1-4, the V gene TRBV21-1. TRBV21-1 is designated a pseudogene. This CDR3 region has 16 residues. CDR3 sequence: CASSAKSGATNEKLFF. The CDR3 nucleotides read TGTGCCAGCAGCGCCAAAAGCGGGGCAACTAATGAAAAACTGTTTTTT.